These T cell receptor beta chains were read from a single sample in a study of lymphopenia after photon versus proton radiotherapy. Produced via immunoSEQ multiplex PCR; TCRdb's table is partial and in-frame only. In the table there are 25,000 to 30,000 clones, 81% of which are singletons. This specimen was peripheral blood, taken from a patient treated with photon-based radiotherapy. These receptors were taken from a man aged 50 to 59 with gastric cancer. Each CDR3 is given with its conserved first and last residue. The D gene is left open where the match is weak. Size tells how often a clone was seen (once, few, many) or the class of an expanded clone, and some rows leave it out.

clone_size	d_call	j_call	v_call	cdr3_nt	cdr3_aa
.	TRBD2	TRBJ2-1	TRBV11-2	TGTGCCAGCAGCCCCGCCGGGACTAGCGGGGGTGTTGAGCAGTTCTTC	CASSPAGTSGGVEQFF
.	TRBD2	TRBJ2-3	TRBV7-9	TGTGCCAGCAGTTTTACAGCGGGGGGAAGCACAGATACGCAGTATTTT	CASSFTAGGSTDTQYF
.	TRBD1	TRBJ2-7	TRBV5-6	TGTGCCAGCAGCTGGACAGGAGAAGACTACGAGCAGTACTTC	CASSWTGEDYEQYF
many	TRBD1	TRBJ2-2	TRBV19	TGTGCCAGCCGACAGGGGAGGTTGGCCGGGGAGCTGTTTTTT	CASRQGRLAGELFF
.	.	TRBJ2-2	TRBV27	TGTGCCAGCAGTTTGGAGGCCCGGGACGGGAACACCGGGGAGCTGTTTTTT	CASSLEARDGNTGELFF
.	.	TRBJ1-2	TRBV29-1	TGCAGCGTTGATCTCCTCTATGGCTACACCTTC	CSVDLLYGYTF
.	.	TRBJ2-4	TRBV10-2	TGCGCCAGCAGGGGGCAAAACATTCAGTACTTC	CASRGQNIQYF
.	TRBD1	TRBJ1-4	TRBV11-2	TGTGCCAGCAGTCGAGACAGGGTTGATGAAAAACTGTTTTTT	CASSRDRVDEKLFF
few	TRBD1	TRBJ2-3	TRBV4-1	TGCGCCAGCAGCCCGACAGGGGCCCCTCGGTCCGATACGCAGTATTTT	CASSPTGAPRSDTQYF
.	TRBD1	TRBJ1-2	TRBV6-5	TGTGCCAGCAGGGTATCGTTACAGGGGGTCTACACCTTC	CASRVSLQGVYTF
few	.	TRBJ1-2	TRBV19	TGTGCCAGTAGTAGCGGGACAAGGGGCTACACCTTC	CASSSGTRGYTF
once	TRBD2	TRBJ2-1	TRBV19	TGTGCCAGTATCGGTAGCGGGGGGGCCAACGAGCAGTTCTTC	CASIGSGGANEQFF
.	TRBD1	TRBJ2-1	TRBV2	TGTGCCAGCAGTCCCCGGACAGGGACATACAATGAGCAGTTCTTC	CASSPRTGTYNEQFF
.	.	TRBJ2-1	TRBV4-1	TGCGCCAGCAGCCTCGCAGGGAGTTCCTACAATGAGCAGTTCTTC	CASSLAGSSYNEQFF
.	TRBD1	TRBJ2-7	TRBV6-6	TGTGCCAGCAGTCCCTACGACAGGGTTAGAGAGCAGTACTTC	CASSPYDRVREQYF
.	TRBD1	TRBJ1-2	TRBV5-1	TGCGCCAGCAGAGAGACCGGGACAGCCTATGGCTACACCTTC	CASRETGTAYGYTF
once	.	TRBJ1-1	TRBV19	TGTGCCAGTAGTAGGGATAAGAACACTGAAGCTTTCTTT	CASSRDKNTEAFF
once	.	TRBJ2-7	TRBV7-6	TGTGCCAGCAGCTCCCGGTTAGGGGAAAACCACGAGCAGTACTTC	CASSSRLGENHEQYF
.	.	TRBJ1-5	TRBV1	.	CTSSLSYCCRTDNQPQHF
.	TRBD1	TRBJ1-5	TRBV6-1	TGTGCCAGCAGTGAAGGACAGGGGGCGCGACAGCCCCAGCATTTT	CASSEGQGARQPQHF
.	TRBD1	TRBJ2-5	TRBV27	TGTGCCAGCAGTCAACAGGGGGCAGGGGAGACCCAGTACTTC	CASSQQGAGETQYF
few	TRBD1	TRBJ1-6	TRBV4-2	TGTGCCAGCAGCCAAGATCGGGACAGGGATTCACCCCTCCACTTT	CASSQDRDRDSPLHF
once	.	TRBJ2-1	TRBV9	TGTGCCAGCAGCGTAGTATATACCGAGCAGTTCTTC	CASSVVYTEQFF
once	TRBD1	TRBJ2-5	TRBV11-2	TGTGCCAGCAGCTTAGGTCCAGGGGGCGGAAAGACCCAGTACTTC	CASSLGPGGGKTQYF
.	.	TRBJ2-3	TRBV14	TGTGCCAGCAGCCCTCTAGCTCGGGGCACAGATACGCAGTATTTT	CASSPLARGTDTQYF
.	TRBD2	TRBJ2-1	TRBV4-1	TGCGCCAGCAGCCCCCGACTAGCGGGGGGTAACAATGAGCAGTTCTTC	CASSPRLAGGNNEQFF
.	.	TRBJ2-6	TRBV5-5	TGTGCCAGCAGCTTGGCAGCAAGCTCTGGGGCCAACGTCCTGACTTTC	CASSLAASSGANVLTF
.	TRBD1	TRBJ2-5	TRBV6-1	TGTGCCAGCAGTGGACAGGGGAGCCAAGAGACCCAGTACTTC	CASSGQGSQETQYF
.	TRBD2	TRBJ2-3	TRBV27	TGTGCCAGCAGAGTCCTAGCGGGGACAGATACGCAGTATTTT	CASRVLAGTDTQYF
.	.	TRBJ2-1	TRBV5-5	TGTGCCAGCACCCTGTTGGGGTACAATGAGCAGTTCTTC	CASTLLGYNEQFF
.	.	TRBJ2-5	TRBV30	TGTGCCTGGAGTGTGGGTTACAGACAAGAGACCCAGTACTTC	CAWSVGYRQETQYF
once	.	TRBJ2-2	TRBV4-3	TGCGCCAGCAGCCAAGAAGGGGGGACTTACACCGGGGAGCTGTTTTTT	CASSQEGGTYTGELFF
.	TRBD1	TRBJ2-1	TRBV11-2	TGTGCCAGCAGCGAAGCGGTCAGGGGGCTAGGTGAGCAGTTCTTC	CASSEAVRGLGEQFF
.	.	TRBJ2-1	TRBV20-1	TGCAGTGCTGCCCCTTACAATGAGCAGTTCTTC	CSAAPYNEQFF
few	.	TRBJ1-5	TRBV5-6	TGTGCCAGCAGCTTAGGAAGGTGGGATCAGCCCCAGCATTTT	CASSLGRWDQPQHF
.	.	TRBJ2-7	TRBV13	TGTGCCAGCAGCTTAGGCTCCTCCTACGAGCAGTACTTC	CASSLGSSYEQYF
.	TRBD1	TRBJ1-1	TRBV18	TGTGCCAGCTCACCCTTCAGGGGGGCGGCGGGGACTGAAGCTTTCTTT	CASSPFRGAAGTEAFF
.	TRBD1	TRBJ1-4	TRBV29-1	TGCAGCGTCGACACAGGGGTAGGAGAAAAACTGTTTTTT	CSVDTGVGEKLFF
few	.	TRBJ1-5	TRBV14	TGTGCCAGCAGCCAAGGGGGCGCGACGCCCCAGCATTTT	CASSQGGATPQHF
.	.	TRBJ1-6	TRBV7-2	TGTGCCAGCAGCTTTCACAGGGAAAATTCACCCCTCCACTTT	CASSFHRENSPLHF
.	TRBD1	TRBJ2-7	TRBV11-2	TGTGCCAGCAGCTTAGTTTTAGGCACCGGGACAGGGTTGTTCGAGCAGTACTTC	CASSLVLGTGTGLFEQYF
.	TRBD1	TRBJ2-1	TRBV6-1	TGTGCCAGCACCGGGACAGGGGGTGGCTACAATGAGCAGTTCTTC	CASTGTGGGYNEQFF
.	.	TRBJ1-6	TRBV11-2	TGTGCCAGCAGCTTAGAGGGCCTAAATTCACCCCTCCACTTT	CASSLEGLNSPLHF
.	.	TRBJ1-6	TRBV6-1	TGTGCCAGCGAGGGGACGGGTTTTAATTCACCCCTCCACTTT	CASEGTGFNSPLHF
.	.	TRBJ1-1	TRBV4-1	TGCGCCAGCAGCCAAGATCGACAGCTCGAAGCTTTCTTT	CASSQDRQLEAFF
.	TRBD1	TRBJ1-1	TRBV27	TGTGCCAGCGGCTGGCGACAGGGTAGGTTGGCTTTCTTT	CASGWRQGRLAFF
.	.	TRBJ1-2	TRBV5-1	TGCGCCAGCAGCTTGGAGGCAGACGGCTACACCTTC	CASSLEADGYTF
once	.	TRBJ2-2	TRBV11-2	TGTGCCAGCAGCGGGGGGGAGCTGTTTTTT	CASSGGELFF
.	.	TRBJ1-1	TRBV6-6	TGTGCCAGCAGTTATCGCGGACCTGGCACTGAAGCTTTCTTT	CASSYRGPGTEAFF
.	.	TRBJ2-5	TRBV18	TGTGCCAGCTCACTGGGACACGGAGAGACCCAGTACTTC	CASSLGHGETQYF
.	.	TRBJ2-3	TRBV30	TGTGCCTGGAGTGAGGAGGGCCCAGATACGCAGTATTTT	CAWSEEGPDTQYF
.	.	TRBJ1-4	TRBV7-7	TGTGCCAGCTCCCGGGGGCGAGGGGAAAAACTGTTTTTT	CASSRGRGEKLFF
once	.	TRBJ2-1	TRBV11-2	TGTGCCAGCAGCTTAGACAATGAGCAGTTCTTC	CASSLDNEQFF